This TCR beta chain was obtained from a study of OX40 agonist ivuxolimab in advanced cancers. This table comes from immunoSEQ multiplex PCR, and its TCRdb copy is limited to in-frame clones, with some not included. The sample includes fewer than 40,000 clones, over 85% of them seen just once. Germline V CDR1 and CDR2: MGHRA, YSYEKL. Trimming cost V 0 bases and J 2 bases; bases outside gene matches: 3. This CDR3 comprises 16 residues. This receptor was identified in an adult with an advanced solid tumor such as melanoma, head and neck, liver or kidney cancer. The chain uses TRBV4-1 and TRBJ2-1, with 8 bases lining up with TRBD1. Sequencing used CD4+ or CD8+ T cells sorted from blood, obtained in a trial of the OX40 agonist ivuxolimab. The CDR3 nucleotides read TGCGCCAGCAGCCAAGATAAGACAGGGGCCTACAATGAGCAGTTCTTC. The encoded protein is CASSQDKTGAYNEQFF.